This TCR beta chain is drawn from a study of T cell repertoires in cytomegalovirus infection. MiXCR, applied by TCRdb to the reads, yields one record per CDR3 protein. The sample consists of about 240,000 distinct CDR3 sequences, 6% to 8% of them appearing once. Germline V gene lookup returns CDR1 SNHLY and CDR2 FYNNEI. This CDR3 has 14 amino acids. The germline V and J ends were trimmed by 3 bases and 6 bases, with 14 bases remaining between them. Overall study results and limits: The ex vivo response showed dominance by HLA-C-restricted CMV-specific TCR beta clonotypes.

This clonotype was seen many times. Its matching antigen is unknown. The V call is TRBV2, the J call TRBJ2-5; D might be TRBD2 (7 bases). This TCR came from a human donor in good health (CMV status not recorded). Some clones in this sample may be carry-over from other donors' samples. The sequenced material came from PBMCs. In nucleotides, the CDR3 is TGTGCCAGCAGTGAGGGGGGGGCGGTGAAGACCCAGTACTTC. It translates to CASSEGGAVKTQYF.